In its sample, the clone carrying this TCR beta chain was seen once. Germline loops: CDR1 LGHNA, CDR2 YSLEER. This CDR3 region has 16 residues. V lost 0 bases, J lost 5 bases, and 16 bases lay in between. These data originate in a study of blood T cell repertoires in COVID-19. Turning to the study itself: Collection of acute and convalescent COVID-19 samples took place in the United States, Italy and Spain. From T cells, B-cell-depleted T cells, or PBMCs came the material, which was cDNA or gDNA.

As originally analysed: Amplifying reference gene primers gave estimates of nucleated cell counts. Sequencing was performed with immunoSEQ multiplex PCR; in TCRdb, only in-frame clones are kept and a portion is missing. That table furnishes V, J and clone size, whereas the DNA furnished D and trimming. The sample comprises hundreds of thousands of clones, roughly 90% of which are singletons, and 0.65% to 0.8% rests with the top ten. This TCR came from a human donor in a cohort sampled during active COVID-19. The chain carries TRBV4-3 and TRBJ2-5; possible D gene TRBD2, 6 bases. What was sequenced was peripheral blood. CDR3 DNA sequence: TGCGCCAGCAGCCAAGACCTCGGGACCCGGGAGGAGACCCAGTACTTC. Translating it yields CASSQDLGTREETQYF.